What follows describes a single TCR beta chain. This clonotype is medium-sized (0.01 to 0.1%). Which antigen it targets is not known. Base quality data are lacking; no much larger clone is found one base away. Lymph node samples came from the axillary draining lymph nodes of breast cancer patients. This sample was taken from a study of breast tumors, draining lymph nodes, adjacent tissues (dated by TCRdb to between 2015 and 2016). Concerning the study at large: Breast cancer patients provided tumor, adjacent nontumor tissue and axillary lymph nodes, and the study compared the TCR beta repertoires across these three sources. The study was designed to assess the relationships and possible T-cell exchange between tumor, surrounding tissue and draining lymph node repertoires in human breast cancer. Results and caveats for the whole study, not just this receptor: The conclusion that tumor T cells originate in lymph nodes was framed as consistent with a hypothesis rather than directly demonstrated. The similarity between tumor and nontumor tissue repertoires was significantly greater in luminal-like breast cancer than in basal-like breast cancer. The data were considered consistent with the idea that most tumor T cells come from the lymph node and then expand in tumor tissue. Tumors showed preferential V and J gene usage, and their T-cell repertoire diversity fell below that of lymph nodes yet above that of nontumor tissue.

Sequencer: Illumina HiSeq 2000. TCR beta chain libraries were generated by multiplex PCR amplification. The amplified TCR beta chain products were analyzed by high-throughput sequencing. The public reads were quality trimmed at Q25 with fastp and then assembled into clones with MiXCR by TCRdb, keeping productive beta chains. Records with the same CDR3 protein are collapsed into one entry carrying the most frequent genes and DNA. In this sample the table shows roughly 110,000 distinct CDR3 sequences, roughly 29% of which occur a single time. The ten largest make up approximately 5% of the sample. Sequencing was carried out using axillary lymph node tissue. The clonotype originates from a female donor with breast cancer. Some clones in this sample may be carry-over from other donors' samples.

CDR3 protein: CASSQQTEANYGYTF. The sequenced DNA: TGCGCCAGCAGCCAGCAGACAGAAGCTAACTATGGCTACACCTTC. Rearrangement joined TRBV4-1 to TRBJ1-2, with TRBD1 as a weak D call on 5 bases. CDR1 and CDR2, per the germline V gene, are MGHRA and YSYEKL. Inclusive of the bounding cysteine and phenylalanine, the CDR3 is 15 residues long. Only CDR3 DNA is held: 45 bases, read in frame from base 1. V and J are truncated by 3 bases and 0 bases respectively, leaving an intervening sequence of 11 bases.